A single sample is the source of the 2 T cell receptor beta chains below, sequenced in a study of human T cells and chemical hapten exposure. Sample time point: patch test 3, about 24 weeks after DPC sensitization. Treatment in this sample: therapeutic diphenylcyclopropenone sensitization with weekly scalp DPC. In TCRdb, the RACE reads were re-called with MiXCR into one record per CDR3 protein. The table lists about 89,000 distinct CDR3 sequences, 10% to 15% of them singletons. Material: whole blood, obtained in connection with sensitization to the hapten diphenylcyclopropenone (DPC). The receptor set was obtained from a woman in her forties or fifties with alopecia areata. Some clones in this sample may be carry-over from other donors' samples.

This clonotype appeared many times. The chain employs TRBV29-1 and TRBJ1-2; 10 nucleotides line up with TRBD1. Germline V gives CDR1 SQVTM, CDR2 ANQGSEA. V shed 1 base, J shed 10 bases, and the junction held 3 bases outside the gene matches. This CDR3 is 12 amino acids long. The CDR3, as DNA: TGCAGCGTTGAAGTAAGACAGGGGGCCTACACCTTC. Its translation: CSVEVRQGAYTF.

The gene calls are TRBV6-2 or TRBV6-3 and TRBJ1-5, with 8 bases matching TRBD1. The CDR3 has 15 amino acids. CDR1 is MNHEY, CDR2 SVGEGT, per germline. The ends lost 5 bases at V and 7 bases at J; junction bases unmatched: 10. CDR3 loop: CASSEIQGAVQPQHF. CDR3 bases: TGTGCCAGCAGTGAGATCCAGGGGGCTGTACAGCCCCAGCATTTT.